These T cell receptor beta chains were read from a single sample in a study of post-analysis software for immune sequencing data. TCRdb independently ran MiXCR on the PCR reads; one entry per CDR3 protein. Among roughly 620,000 distinct CDR3 sequences listed, roughly 47% were seen once. The sample consisted of blood. These receptors were collected from a girl aged 10 to 17 with multiple sclerosis. Both conserved end residues are part of each CDR3. Each record gives: J gene, CDR3 length, V gene, D gene, clone size, CDR3 protein, CDR3 DNA. The D gene is left open where the match is weak. Clone size is not always given. Where it is, it says once, few, many or a class for expanded clones.

J: TRBJ2-1
length: 13
V: TRBV7-2
D: -
size: -
CDR3: CASSLFGKETQFF
DNA: TGTGCCAGCAGCTTATTCGGGAAAGAGACCCAGTTCTTC

J: TRBJ2-3
length: 15
V: TRBV7-2
D: -
size: -
CDR3: CASSPDRRVPETQYF
DNA: TGTGCCAGCAGCCCGGACAGGAGGGTCCCAGAGACGCAGTATTTT

J: TRBJ1-6
length: 12
V: TRBV7-2
D: -
size: few
CDR3: CASSYVGSPLHF
DNA: TGTGCCAGCAGCTACGTGGGGTCACCCCTCCACTTT

J: TRBJ2-3
length: 15
V: TRBV12-3/TRBV12-4
D: TRBD2
size: -
CDR3: CASSDNGRAGDTQYF
DNA: TGTGCCAGCAGTGACAATGGGAGGGCCGGAGATACGCAGTATTTT

J: TRBJ2-7
length: 15
V: TRBV4-1
D: TRBD1
size: many
CDR3: CASSQVGTGGYEQYF
DNA: TGTGCCAGCAGCCAAGTGGGGACAGGGGGCTACGAGCAGTACTTC

J: TRBJ2-5
length: 14
V: TRBV20-1
D: -
size: few
CDR3: CSAKANHHEETQYF
DNA: TGCAGTGCTAAGGCCAACCATCATGAAGAGACCCAGTACTTC

J: TRBJ2-1
length: 18
V: TRBV11-3
D: -
size: -
CDR3: CASSLEGMRYQGYNEQFF
DNA: TGTGCCAGCAGCTTAGAGGGTATGAGGTATCAGGGCTACAATGAGCAGTTCTTC

J: TRBJ2-7
length: 12
V: TRBV20-1
D: -
size: few
CDR3: CSAREAVYEQYF
DNA: TGCAGTGCTAGAGAGGCGGTCTACGAGCAGTACTTC

J: TRBJ1-5
length: 14
V: TRBV4-2
D: -
size: -
CDR3: CASSPRRGGQPQHF
DNA: TGTGCCAGCAGCCCCAGGAGGGGTGGACAGCCCCAGCATTTT

J: TRBJ1-2
length: 14
V: TRBV6-4
D: -
size: few
CDR3: CASSPRGLGYGYTF
DNA: TGTGCCAGCAGCCCCCGGGGGCTGGGCTATGGCTACACCTTC

J: TRBJ1-1
length: 12
V: TRBV4-1
D: -
size: few
CDR3: CASGGGGTEAFF
DNA: TGCGCCAGCGGAGGGGGTGGCACTGAAGCTTTCTTT

J: TRBJ2-1
length: 13
V: TRBV6-5
D: -
size: -
CDR3: CASGTGLYNEQFF
DNA: TGTGCCTCAGGCACAGGGTTATACAATGAGCAGTTCTTC

J: TRBJ2-7
length: 15
V: TRBV12-3/TRBV12-4
D: TRBD2
size: few
CDR3: CASSPRVAGTYEQYF
DNA: TGTGCCAGCAGTCCCCGGGTAGCGGGGACCTACGAGCAGTACTTC

J: TRBJ2-1
length: 15
V: TRBV6-5
D: -
size: -
CDR3: CASLPRRDSSNEQFF
DNA: TGTGCCAGCCTCCCTAGAAGGGATTCGAGTAATGAGCAGTTCTTC

J: TRBJ2-1
length: 16
V: TRBV24-1
D: -
size: -
CDR3: CATSDSDIRGHNEQFF
DNA: TGTGCCACCAGTGATTCTGACATTCGGGGTCACAATGAGCAGTTCTTC

J: TRBJ1-1
length: 14
V: TRBV11-2
D: -
size: -
CDR3: CASAVVGPALEAFF
DNA: TGTGCCAGCGCCGTGGTCGGGCCCGCCCTTGAAGCTTTCTTT

J: TRBJ2-3
length: 12
V: TRBV20-1
D: -
size: few
CDR3: CSARTGIDTQYF
DNA: TGCAGTGCCCGGACGGGGATAGATACGCAGTATTTT

J: TRBJ1-1
length: 13
V: TRBV4-2
D: -
size: -
CDR3: CASSQGSNTEAFF
DNA: TGTGCCAGCAGCCAAGGCTCGAACACTGAAGCTTTCTTT

J: TRBJ2-4
length: 14
V: TRBV12-3/TRBV12-4
D: -
size: -
CDR3: CASSLGPLVNIQYF
DNA: TGTGCCAGCAGTTTAGGCCCCTTGGTCAACATTCAGTACTTC

J: TRBJ2-7
length: 13
V: TRBV20-1
D: -
size: -
CDR3: CSARDLLSYEQYF
DNA: TGCAGTGCTAGAGATTTGCTGTCCTACGAGCAGTACTTC

J: TRBJ2-5
length: 14
V: TRBV6-5
D: TRBD1
size: once
CDR3: CASSYSTGGNEQYF
DNA: TGTGCCAGCAGTTATTCGACAGGGGGCAATGAGCAGTACTTC

J: TRBJ2-7
length: 15
V: TRBV5-4
D: TRBD2
size: few
CDR3: CASSTGLAGGYEQYF
DNA: TGTGCCAGCAGCACCGGACTAGCGGGAGGGTACGAGCAGTACTTC

J: TRBJ1-2
length: 14
V: TRBV4-1
D: TRBD1
size: few
CDR3: CASSQGSQGGGYTF
DNA: TGCGCCAGCAGCCAAGGGTCCCAGGGGGGAGGCTACACCTTC

J: TRBJ1-1
length: 15
V: TRBV4-1
D: -
size: -
CDR3: CASSLRGRSNTEAFF
DNA: TGCGCCAGCAGCCTCAGGGGAAGATCGAACACTGAAGCTTTCTTT

J: TRBJ2-5
length: 15
V: TRBV5-1
D: -
size: -
CDR3: CASRGRGSGQETQYF
DNA: TGCGCCAGCAGAGGTCGGGGGTCGGGGCAAGAGACCCAGTACTTC

J: TRBJ2-5
length: 15
V: TRBV2
D: TRBD2
size: few
CDR3: CASREVAGAGETQYF
DNA: TGTGCCAGCAGGGAAGTAGCGGGGGCCGGGGAGACCCAGTACTTC

J: TRBJ2-1
length: 18
V: TRBV6-5
D: TRBD2
size: -
CDR3: CASSYSKGGTVPYNEQFF
DNA: TGTGCCAGCAGTTACTCGAAGGGAGGGACCGTCCCCTACAATGAGCAGTTCTTC

J: TRBJ1-1
length: 13
V: TRBV29-1
D: -
size: -
CDR3: CSAHEGGGTEAFF
DNA: TGCAGCGCCCACGAGGGAGGAGGGACTGAAGCTTTCTTT

J: TRBJ2-3
length: 18
V: TRBV6-1
D: -
size: -
CDR3: CASSPPSLLAGLTDTQYF
DNA: TGTGCCAGCAGTCCTCCTTCCCTTCTCGCGGGACTCACAGATACGCAGTATTTT

J: TRBJ2-1
length: 15
V: TRBV12-3/TRBV12-4
D: TRBD1
size: -
CDR3: CASIQEETGFHEQFF
DNA: TGTGCCAGCATCCAAGAAGAGACAGGGTTTCATGAGCAGTTCTTC

J: TRBJ2-7
length: 16
V: TRBV4-1
D: TRBD2
size: -
CDR3: CASSQGLADNSYEQYF
DNA: TGCGCCAGCAGCCAAGGGCTAGCGGACAACTCCTACGAGCAGTACTTC

J: TRBJ2-1
length: 14
V: TRBV5-1
D: -
size: few
CDR3: CASSLYQGMDEQFF
DNA: TGCGCCAGCAGCTTGTACCAGGGAATGGATGAGCAGTTCTTC

J: TRBJ1-4
length: 15
V: TRBV10-3
D: -
size: -
CDR3: CAISDFSATNEKLFF
DNA: TGTGCCATCAGTGATTTCAGTGCAACTAATGAAAAACTGTTTTTT

J: TRBJ2-1
length: 15
V: TRBV24-1
D: -
size: -
CDR3: CATSDLTGTYNEQFF
DNA: TGTGCCACCAGTGATTTAACAGGGACCTACAATGAGCAGTTCTTC

J: TRBJ1-2
length: 14
V: TRBV19
D: -
size: -
CDR3: CASTGVGVNYGYTF
DNA: TGTGCCAGTACGGGGGTCGGGGTTAACTATGGCTACACCTTC

J: TRBJ1-2
length: 19
V: TRBV4-1
D: TRBD1
size: few
CDR3: CASSQDRGQGKKSSYGYTF
DNA: TGCGCCAGCAGCCAAGATCGGGGACAGGGGAAAAAAAGTTCATATGGCTACACCTTC

J: TRBJ2-1
length: 14
V: TRBV7-3
D: TRBD1
size: -
CDR3: CASSLNGDRGEQFF
DNA: TGTGCCAGCAGCTTAAATGGGGACAGGGGTGAGCAGTTCTTC

J: TRBJ2-3
length: 16
V: TRBV12-3/TRBV12-4
D: TRBD1
size: -
CDR3: CASSLMDRGRTDTQYF
DNA: TGTGCCAGCAGTTTAATGGACAGGGGTCGCACAGATACGCAGTATTTT

J: TRBJ2-3
length: 16
V: TRBV5-1
D: TRBD2
size: -
CDR3: CASSRGLAGGADTQYF
DNA: TGCGCCAGCAGCCGGGGACTAGCGGGGGGCGCAGATACGCAGTATTTT

J: TRBJ2-2
length: 13
V: TRBV12-3/TRBV12-4
D: -
size: once
CDR3: CASSFGAGGELFF
DNA: -

J: TRBJ1-1
length: 14
V: TRBV4-1
D: -
size: -
CDR3: CASRDTAMNTEAFF
DNA: TGCGCCAGCCGAGACACCGCTATGAACACTGAAGCTTTCTTT

J: TRBJ2-1
length: 15
V: TRBV9
D: -
size: -
CDR3: CASSAEDRTRDEQFF
DNA: TGTGCCAGCAGCGCCGAGGACAGAACTCGGGATGAGCAGTTCTTC

J: TRBJ2-7
length: 13
V: TRBV27
D: -
size: -
CDR3: CASSLHRRYEQYF
DNA: TGTGCCAGCAGTTTGCACAGGAGGTACGAGCAGTACTTC

J: TRBJ2-5
length: 13
V: TRBV27
D: -
size: -
CDR3: CASSPGRNLQQYF
DNA: TGTGCCAGCAGCCCGGGACGGAATTTACAGCAGTACTTC

J: TRBJ2-1
length: 15
V: TRBV3-1
D: -
size: -
CDR3: CASSTGGSSYNEQFF
DNA: TGTGCCAGCAGCACGGGGGGCAGCTCCTACAATGAGCAGTTCTTC

J: TRBJ2-7
length: 13
V: TRBV12-3/TRBV12-4
D: -
size: -
CDR3: CASTPNTRGEQYF
DNA: TGTGCCAGCACCCCTAACACACGAGGCGAGCAGTACTTC

J: TRBJ2-7
length: 13
V: TRBV27
D: -
size: -
CDR3: CASAPTLSGEQYF
DNA: TGTGCCAGCGCTCCCACACTTAGCGGCGAGCAGTACTTC

J: TRBJ2-7
length: 17
V: TRBV7-8
D: TRBD2
size: few
CDR3: CASSLEGLAGASYEQYF
DNA: TGTGCCAGCAGCTTAGAGGGACTAGCGGGGGCCTCCTACGAGCAGTACTTC

J: TRBJ2-7
length: 14
V: TRBV7-9
D: -
size: -
CDR3: CASTEEVSYNEQYF
DNA: TGTGCCAGCACTGAGGAGGTCTCCTACAATGAGCAGTACTTC

J: TRBJ2-1
length: 15
V: TRBV7-3
D: -
size: -
CDR3: CASSEDRGSYNEQFF
DNA: TGTGCCAGCAGCGAGGACCGCGGGTCCTACAATGAGCAGTTCTTC